This TCR beta chain was documented in a study of vaccination and CD4 T cells after COVID-19. Study-wide background: The convalescents included six males and four females, and among them two were Hispanic while seven were Caucasian. Stimulation of cells relied on overlapping spike peptides derived from SARS-CoV-2, HCoV-NL63, HCoV-OC43 and HCoV-229E. Samples taken post-COVID came a median about 100 days after diagnosis, ranging from 35 to 161.

For this clonotype: Its antigen is still unknown.

Treatment meaning: approximately nine-day PBMC culture with coronavirus spike peptide pools or control peptides (ViraFEST assay). Cultured CD4+ T-cell DNA underwent Oncomine TCR Beta short-read sequencing. TCRdb reprocessed the PCR reads with MiXCR, giving one entry per CDR3 protein. The data hold 15,000 to 20,000 distinct CDR3 sequences, with 51% observed a single time. CDR1 MNHEY and CDR2 SVGAGI come from the germline V gene. The CDR3 has 14 amino acids. Trimming shortened V by 0 bases and J by 2 bases, and 6 bases separated the two germline ends. The chain has TRBV6-5 and TRBJ2-3; unclear D gene. The source is a human donor who had recovered from COVID-19. This specimen was CD4+ T cells from blood, cultured in vitro, taken before SARS-CoV-2 vaccination. In nucleotides, the CDR3 is TGTGCCAGCAGTTACTCGCCAGACACAGATACGCAGTATTTT. It encodes CASSYSPDTDTQYF.